These 10 T cell receptor beta chains were all obtained from the same sample, sequenced in a study of CD8 T cells in Susac syndrome. Reverse transcription of about 0.45 to 1 ug RNA was carried out with random hexamers. Via MiXCR, TCRdb re-called the immunoSEQ multiplex PCR reads, giving one row per CDR3 protein. The sample has about 440,000 distinct CDR3 sequences, 85% to 90% seen once. The sequenced sample consisted of CD8+ T cells from PBMCs. Receptor source: a human donor with multiple sclerosis.

This clonotype was recorded once. The chain recombines TRBV10-3 with TRBJ2-3; TRBD1 agrees at 9 bases. The germline gives CDR1 ENHRY, CDR2 SYGVKD. The CDR3 has 17 amino acids. The junction had 6 bases not matched to a gene; V was cut back by 0 bases and J by 2 bases. As DNA, the CDR3 is TGTGCCATCAGTGAGTCGGAAGGACAGGGGTTCACAGATACGCAGTATTTT. The encoded protein is CAISESEGQGFTDTQYF.

The chain has TRBV6-1 and TRBJ2-1; TRBD1 matches 8 bases. This CDR3 spans 17 amino acids. Germline V gene lookup returns CDR1 MNHNS and CDR2 SASEGT. V shed 1 base and J 9 bases; nucleotides not matched to a gene: 14. The DNA for the CDR3 is TGTGCCAGCAGTGAAGTTTATCCGGGACAGGCGTTCTCTGAGCAGTTCTTC. Translation gives CASSEVYPGQAFSEQFF.

This clonotype was found a few times. The chain carries TRBV29-1 and TRBJ2-7; 7 bases agree with TRBD1. Per the germline V gene, CDR1 is SQVTM and CDR2 is ANQGSEA. Unmatched junction bases numbered 10, after V lost 4 bases and J lost 4 bases. CDR3 size: 14 residues. The CDR3 DNA follows: TGCAGCGTTGTAGGAACAGGGGCCCCGTACGAGCAGTACTTC. As protein: CSVVGTGAPYEQYF.

This clonotype was detected a few times. This chain uses TRBV5-1 with TRBJ2-3; D is unresolved. Trimming removed 4 bases at V and 4 bases at J, with 10 bases between. Germline CDR1 SGHRS, CDR2 YFSETQ. This CDR3 region has 13 residues. The CDR3 sequence: CASSRAPADTQYF. The CDR3 DNA reads as TGCGCCAGCAGCCGCGCTCCGGCAGATACGCAGTATTTT.

The rearrangement uses TRBV4-1 and TRBJ2-7, with TRBD2 matching over 10 bases. V dropped 1 base and J dropped 4; count of bases not matched to a gene: 7. The CDR3 consists of 16 residues. Germline CDR1 and CDR2: MGHRA and YSYEKL. CDR3 DNA: TGCGCCAGCAGCCAAGCCTCTAGCGGGAGTCTGTACGAGCAGTACTTC. This codes for CASSQASSGSLYEQYF.

The gene calls are TRBV3-1 and TRBJ2-7; 8 nucleotides align to TRBD1. The CDR3 consists of 13 residues. V trimming: 8 bases; J trimming: 6 bases; junction bases outside the gene matches: 9. Germline V lookup: CDR1 LGHDT, CDR2 YNNKEL (reference sequence). The CDR3 protein is CASGWTGQGEQYF. As DNA, the CDR3 is TGTGCCAGCGGATGGACAGGGCAGGGCGAGCAGTACTTC.

The chain uses TRBV27 and TRBJ2-7; D is uncertain. Trimming cost V 0 bases and J 1 base, with 7 bases left between them. The CDR3 extends over 14 amino acids. From germline, CDR1 is MNHEY and CDR2 SMNVEV (reference sequence). The CDR3 nucleotides are TGTGCCAGCAGTTTATCGATGGGATCCTACGAGCAGTACTTC. This sequence encodes CASSLSMGSYEQYF.

This sequence joins TRBV27 and TRBJ1-5; tentative D call: TRBD1 (6 bases). There are 14 residues in the CDR3. V was pared by 1 base and J by 5 bases, with 9 bases between. Germline V CDR1 and CDR2: MNHEY, SMNVEV (reference sequence). The CDR3 DNA sequence: TGTGCCAGCAGTTTATACAGGGATGATCAGCCCCAGCATTTT. Translated: CASSLYRDDQPQHF.

V is TRBV27 and J is TRBJ1-2; the D is unclear. Trimming removed 5 bases at V and 4 bases at J, with 17 bases between. This CDR3 region has 15 residues. Per germline, CDR1 MNHEY and CDR2 SMNVEV (reference sequence). Written as DNA, the CDR3 is TGTGCCAGCAGTCTTTATCCCCCGTCATCCTATGGCTACACCTTC. Translated, it gives CASSLYPPSSYGYTF.

This chain connects TRBV18 to TRBJ2-7; possible D gene TRBD1, 6 bases. The germline V gene has CDR1 KGHSH and CDR2 LQKENI. This CDR3 is 15 amino acids long. Trimming took off 2 bases at V and 3 bases at J, with 14 bases between the two ends. The CDR3, as DNA: TGTGCCAGCTCACCAAGGTCCGGACAGAGCTACGAGCAGTACTTC. It codes for CASSPRSGQSYEQYF.